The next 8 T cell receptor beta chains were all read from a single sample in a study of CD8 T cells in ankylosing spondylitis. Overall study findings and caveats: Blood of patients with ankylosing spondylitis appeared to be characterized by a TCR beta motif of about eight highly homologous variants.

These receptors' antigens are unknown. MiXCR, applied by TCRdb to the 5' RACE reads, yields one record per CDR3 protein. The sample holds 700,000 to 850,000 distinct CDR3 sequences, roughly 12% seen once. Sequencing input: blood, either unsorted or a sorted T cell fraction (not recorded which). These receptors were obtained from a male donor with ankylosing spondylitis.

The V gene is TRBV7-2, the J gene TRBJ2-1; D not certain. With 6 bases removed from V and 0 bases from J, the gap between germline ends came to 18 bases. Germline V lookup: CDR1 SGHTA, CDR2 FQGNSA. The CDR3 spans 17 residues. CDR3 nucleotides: TGTGCCAGCAGTCGACTTGTGGGTTTTAGCTCCTACAATGAGCAGTTCTTC. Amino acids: CASSRLVGFSSYNEQFF.

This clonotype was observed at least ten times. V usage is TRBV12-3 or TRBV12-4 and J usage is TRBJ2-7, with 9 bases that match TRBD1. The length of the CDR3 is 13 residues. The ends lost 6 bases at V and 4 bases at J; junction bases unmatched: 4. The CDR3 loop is CASRQQGAYEQYF. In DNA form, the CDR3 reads TGTGCCAGCAGACAACAGGGGGCTTACGAGCAGTACTTC.

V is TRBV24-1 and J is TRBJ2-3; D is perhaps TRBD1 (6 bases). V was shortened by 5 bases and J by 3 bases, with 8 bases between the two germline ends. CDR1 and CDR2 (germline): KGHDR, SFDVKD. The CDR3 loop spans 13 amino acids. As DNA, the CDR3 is TGTGCCACCAGTGCCCAGGGGACAGATACGCAGTATTTT. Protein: CATSAQGTDTQYF.

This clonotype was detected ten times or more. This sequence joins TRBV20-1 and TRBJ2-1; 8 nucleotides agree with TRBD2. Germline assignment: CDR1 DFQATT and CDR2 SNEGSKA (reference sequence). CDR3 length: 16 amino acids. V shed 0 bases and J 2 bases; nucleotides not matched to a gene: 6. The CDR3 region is CSARDQRGPTYNEQFF. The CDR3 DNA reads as TGCAGTGCTAGAGATCAGCGGGGGCCCACCTACAATGAGCAGTTCTTC.

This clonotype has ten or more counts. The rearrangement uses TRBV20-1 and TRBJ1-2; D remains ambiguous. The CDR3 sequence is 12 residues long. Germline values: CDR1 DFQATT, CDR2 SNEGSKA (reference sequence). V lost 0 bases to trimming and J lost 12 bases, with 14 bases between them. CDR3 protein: CSARDPHSFNTF. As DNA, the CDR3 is TGCAGTGCTAGAGACCCACATTCCTTCAACACCTTC.

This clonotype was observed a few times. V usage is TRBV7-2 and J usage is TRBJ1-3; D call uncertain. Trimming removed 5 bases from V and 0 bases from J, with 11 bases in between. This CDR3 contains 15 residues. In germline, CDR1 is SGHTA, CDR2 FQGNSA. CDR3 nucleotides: TGTGCCAGCAGCGTCGGCCCAAGCTCTGGAAACACCATATATTTT. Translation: CASSVGPSSGNTIYF. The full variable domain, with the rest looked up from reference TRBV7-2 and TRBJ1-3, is GAGVSQSPSNKVTEKGKDVELRCDPISGHTALYWYRQSLGQGLEFLIYFQGNSAPDKSGLPSDRFSAERTGGSVSTLTIQRTQQEDSAVYLCASSVGPSSGNTIYFGEGSWLTVV.

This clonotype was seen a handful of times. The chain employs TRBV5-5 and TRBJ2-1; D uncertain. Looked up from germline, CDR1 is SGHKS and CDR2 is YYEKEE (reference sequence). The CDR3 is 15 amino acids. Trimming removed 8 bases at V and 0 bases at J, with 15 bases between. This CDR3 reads CASHSRPYSYNEQFF. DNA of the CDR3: TGTGCCAGTCACTCCCGCCCGTACTCCTACAATGAGCAGTTCTTC.

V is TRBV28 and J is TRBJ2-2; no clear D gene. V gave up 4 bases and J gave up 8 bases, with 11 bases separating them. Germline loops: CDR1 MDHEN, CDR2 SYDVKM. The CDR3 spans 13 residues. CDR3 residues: CASSSQTSGELFF. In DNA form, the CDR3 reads TGTGCCAGCAGTTCACAAACGTCGGGGGAGCTGTTTTTT. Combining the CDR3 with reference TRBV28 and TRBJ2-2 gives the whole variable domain DVKVTQSSRYLVKRTGEKVFLECVQDMDHENMFWYRQDPGLGLRLIYFSYDVKMKEKGDIPEGYSVSREKKERFSLILESASTNQTSMYLCASSSQTSGELFFGEGSRLTVL.